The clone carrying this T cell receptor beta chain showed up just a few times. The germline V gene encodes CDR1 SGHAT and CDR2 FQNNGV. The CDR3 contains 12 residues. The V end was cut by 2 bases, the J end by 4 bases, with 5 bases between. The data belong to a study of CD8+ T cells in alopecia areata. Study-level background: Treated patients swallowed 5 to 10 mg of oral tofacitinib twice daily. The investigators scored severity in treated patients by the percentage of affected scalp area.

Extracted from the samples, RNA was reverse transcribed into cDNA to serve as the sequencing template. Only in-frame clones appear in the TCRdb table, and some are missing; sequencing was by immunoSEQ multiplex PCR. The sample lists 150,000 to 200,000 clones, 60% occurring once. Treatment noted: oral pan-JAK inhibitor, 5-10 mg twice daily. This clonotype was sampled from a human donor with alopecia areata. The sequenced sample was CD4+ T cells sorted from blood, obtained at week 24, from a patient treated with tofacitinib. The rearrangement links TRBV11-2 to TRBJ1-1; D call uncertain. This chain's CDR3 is CASSLRVTEAFF. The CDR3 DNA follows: TGTGCCAGCAGCTTAAGGGTCACTGAAGCTTTCTTT.